The 27 T cell receptor beta chains in this list originate from one sample, sequenced in a study of glioma-infiltrating T cells. The iRepertoire nested amplicon-rescue multiplex PCR amplified TCR alpha and beta CDR3s from RNA. TCRdb ran MiXCR on the multiplex PCR reads and lists one entry per CDR3 protein. The sample includes about 110,000 distinct CDR3 sequences, 20% to 25% of them seen just once. The sequencing input was glioma tissue, nonneoplastic brain tissue, or PBMCs (not recorded which). These receptor sequences come from a human donor with low-grade glioma or glioblastoma, undergoing nonglioma brain surgery, or in good health (not recorded which).

This clonotype was seen many times. The J gene is TRBJ1-2, the V gene TRBV20-1; no clear D gene. The CDR3 sequence is 13 residues long. The germline gives CDR1 DFQATT, CDR2 SNEGSKA (reference sequence). Trimming cost V 2 bases and J 2 bases, with 9 bases left between them. Here the CDR3 DNA reads TGCAGTGCTAGAAAGGACCAGAACTATGGCTACACCTTC. Translation: CSARKDQNYGYTF.

This clonotype was detected ten times or more. The chain links TRBV18 to TRBJ2-1; D possibly corresponds to TRBD1 (6 bases). Germline V gene lookup returns CDR1 KGHSH and CDR2 LQKENI. CDR3 length: 15 residues. V lost 3 bases and J lost 8, with 17 bases in between. In nucleotides, the CDR3 is TGTGCCAGCTCACCCAGGGGCTCCCTGTCCGATGAGCAGTTCTTC. Translated: CASSPRGSLSDEQFF.

This clonotype was counted many times. This chain uses TRBV6-6 with TRBJ2-2, with TRBD1 matching over 8 bases. The CDR3 covers 16 residues. Trimming took 0 bases from V and 4 from J; bases not matched to a gene: 4. Per germline, CDR1 MNHNY and CDR2 SVGAGI (reference sequence). DNA for the CDR3: TGTGCCAGCAGTTACTCCTGGGGACAGGCCACCGGGGAGCTGTTTTTT. Protein product: CASSYSWGQATGELFF.

In its sample, this clonotype was seen many times. The rearrangement links TRBV29-1 to TRBJ2-7; D ambiguous. CDR3 length: 11 amino acids. V lost 8 bases and J 2 bases, leaving 10 bases between the germline ends. Germline V gene data show CDR1 as SQVTM and CDR2 as ANQGSEA. In DNA, the CDR3 is TGCAGCTATCGGCAAGCCTACGAGCAGTACTTC. Its translation is CSYRQAYEQYF.

There are many counts of this clonotype. The rearrangement uses TRBV6-1 and TRBJ2-7; TRBD2 matches 10 bases. CDR3 length: 15 residues. Losses at the gene ends were 6 bases for V and 3 bases for J; bases not matched to a gene: 8. Germline-derived CDR1 and CDR2 are MNHNS and SASEGT. CDR3 nucleotide sequence: TGTGCCAGCAGCGGCGGGACTAGCGTTATCTACGAGCAGTACTTC. As protein: CASSGGTSVIYEQYF.

Only a few counts were recorded for this clonotype. V usage is TRBV30 and J usage is TRBJ2-7; 7 bases are shared with TRBD1. This CDR3 has 13 residues. J gave up 7 bases and V 3 bases, and 9 bases lay outside the gene matches. From germline, CDR1 is GTSNPN and CDR2 SVGIG (reference sequence). The chain's CDR3 is CAWSPGLTGEQYF. As DNA, the CDR3 is TGTGCCTGGAGCCCCGGGCTGACAGGGGAGCAGTACTTC.

This clonotype was found many times. The V and J genes are TRBV7-8 and TRBJ2-2; tentatively, D is TRBD1 (6 bases). V shed 11 bases and J shed 2 bases, with 12 bases lying between them. CDR3 length: 13 residues. The germline V gene encodes CDR1 SGHVS and CDR2 FQNEAQ. The CDR3 spells CAFTGRNTGELFF. The CDR3 nucleotides read TGTGCCTTTACAGGGAGAAACACCGGGGAGCTGTTTTTT.

At least ten counts were recorded for this clonotype. V is TRBV5-1 and J is TRBJ2-7; 8 bases agree with TRBD2. Germline V gene sequence: CDR1 SGHRS, CDR2 YFSETQ. This CDR3 spans 15 amino acids. V gave up 4 bases and J gave up 2 bases; unmatched junction bases: 8. The CDR3: CASSPVGAGAYEQYF. For the CDR3, the DNA is TGCGCCAGCAGCCCGGTTGGAGCGGGGGCCTACGAGCAGTACTTC.

The chain links TRBV10-3 to TRBJ2-1, with 12 bases lining up with TRBD1. Losses at the gene ends were 4 bases for V and 3 bases for J; bases not matched to a gene: 10. The CDR3 has 18 residues. The germline V gene encodes CDR1 ENHRY and CDR2 SYGVKD. CDR3 in DNA: TGTGCCATCAGTGTCCCGGGACAGGGGGCGTATAGCTACAATGAGCAGTTCTTC. Amino acid sequence: CAISVPGQGAYSYNEQFF.

This clonotype was detected ten times or more. The chain combines TRBV28 with TRBJ2-3; possibly TRBD2 for D (6 bases). V lost 6 bases to trimming and J lost 3 bases, with 16 bases between them. The CDR3 has 15 residues. Germline V CDR1 and CDR2: MDHEN, SYDVKM. The CDR3 DNA reads TGTGCCAGCAGCTCCCCGGGAGTGGGGACAGATACGCAGTATTTT. It specifies CASSSPGVGTDTQYF.

This clonotype was seen only a few times. The rearrangement joins TRBV29-1 to TRBJ2-7, with D unresolved. The CDR3 covers 14 residues. Germline V lookup: CDR1 SQVTM, CDR2 ANQGSEA. The germline V and J ends were trimmed by 8 bases and 2 bases, with 19 bases remaining between them. CDR3 sequence reads: CSLRLGSGTYEQYF. The DNA of the CDR3 is TGCAGCCTCCGACTCGGGTCAGGAACCTACGAGCAGTACTTC.

The V gene is TRBV6-2 or TRBV6-3, the J gene TRBJ2-3; tentative D call: TRBD2 (6 bases). Trimming stripped 5 bases from V and 2 bases from J, with 14 bases between. There are 15 residues in the CDR3. Per the germline V gene, CDR1 is MNHEY and CDR2 is SVGEGT. CDR3 amino acids: CASSGSGGPTDTQYF. CDR3 DNA: TGTGCCAGCAGTGGTAGCGGAGGCCCCACAGATACGCAGTATTTT.

This sequence joins TRBV27 and TRBJ2-4; TRBD1 might be the D (6 bases). The CDR3 is 15 residues long. Germline V gene lookup returns CDR1 MNHEY and CDR2 SMNVEV (reference sequence). CDR3 in amino acids: CVSTAYRDPKNIQYF. The CDR3 DNA follows: TGTGTTAGCACTGCTTACAGGGACCCCAAAAACATTCAGTACTTC.

This clonotype was counted between two and nine times. The J gene is TRBJ2-7, the V gene TRBV4-1; D perhaps matches TRBD2 (6 bases). Trimming removed 0 bases from V and 7 bases from J, with 13 bases in between. Looked up from germline, CDR1 is MGHRA and CDR2 is YSYEKL. This CDR3 region has 14 residues. CDR3 amino acids: CASSQDAGAGEQYF. The CDR3 DNA reads TGCGCCAGCAGCCAAGACGCCGGGGCGGGAGAGCAGTACTTC.

This clonotype was observed at least ten times. The rearrangement uses TRBV20-1 and TRBJ2-7; 11 bases are a match to TRBD2. Germline lookup yields CDR1 DFQATT and CDR2 SNEGSKA (reference sequence). The CDR3 sequence is 16 residues long. V was pared by 2 bases and J by 4 bases, with 10 bases of the junction left unmatched. The CDR3 reads CSARRLTSGDFYEQYF. The CDR3 DNA sequence: TGCAGTGCTAGACGACTGACTAGCGGGGACTTTTACGAGCAGTACTTC.

This clonotype was recorded at least ten times. J is TRBJ1-5 and V is TRBV6-2 or TRBV6-3; a possible D gene is TRBD1 (5 bases). Trimming left V 8 bases short and J 4 bases short, with 15 bases between. Per the germline V gene, CDR1 is MNHEY and CDR2 is SVGEGT. The CDR3 totals 14 residues. The CDR3 DNA is TGTGCCAGCGGACGGGGACGGGAGAATCAGCCCCAGCATTTT. This gives the protein CASGRGRENQPQHF.

This clonotype was found a few times. This chain connects TRBV14 to TRBJ2-1; D gene uncertain. Trimming took 4 bases from V and 7 from J, leaving 8 bases between them. Germline V CDR1 and CDR2: SGHDN, FVKESK. The CDR3 is made up of 12 amino acids. CDR3 protein: CASSPLRNEQFF. The CDR3 bases are TGTGCCAGCAGCCCGCTGCGGAATGAGCAGTTCTTC.

This clonotype was seen a few times. The chain is built from TRBV19 and TRBJ2-5; D gene uncertain. The CDR3 runs to 14 residues. The V end lost 3 bases, the J end lost 1 base, and 9 bases lay between the germline ends. In germline, CDR1 is LNHDA, CDR2 SQIVND (reference sequence). The CDR3 here is CASSMQQTQETQYF. The DNA for the CDR3 is TGTGCCAGTAGTATGCAACAGACCCAAGAGACCCAGTACTTC.

This clonotype was detected ten times or more. The rearrangement joins TRBV9 to TRBJ2-2; D possibly corresponds to TRBD2 (5 bases). The CDR3 contains 13 residues. V was pared by 8 bases and J by 4 bases, with 12 bases between. Germline lookup yields CDR1 SGDLS and CDR2 YYNGEE. CDR3 DNA: TGTGCCAGTCGACGGGGAAGCACCGGGGAGCTGTTTTTT. This gives the protein CASRRGSTGELFF.

This clonotype came up many times. V usage is TRBV6-1 and J usage is TRBJ2-1; 7 positions match TRBD2. The V gene end was trimmed by 5 bases and the J gene end by 5 bases; junction bases not matched to a gene: 3. CDR1 is MNHNS, CDR2 SASEGT, per germline. CDR3 size: 13 residues. CDR3 in amino acids: CASSLGTNNEQFF. The CDR3 nucleotides read TGTGCCAGCAGTTTAGGGACTAACAATGAGCAGTTCTTC.

In its sample, this clonotype was seen many times. The chain has TRBV4-3 and TRBJ2-7, with 13 bases lining up with TRBD2. CDR1 is LGHNA, CDR2 YSLEER, per germline. The CDR3 contains 16 residues. V was clipped by 4 bases and J by 3 bases; unmatched bases: 6. The CDR3 nucleotides are TGCGCCAGCAGCCGGTCCGGGACTAGCGGGATCTACGAGCAGTACTTC. Encoded protein: CASSRSGTSGIYEQYF.

This clonotype has a count of ten or more. The V gene is TRBV5-4, the J gene TRBJ2-3; 8 nucleotides line up with TRBD2. With V trimmed by 0 bases and J by 5 bases, 5 bases remained unmatched. This CDR3 is built from 15 residues. CDR1 SGHNT and CDR2 YYREEE come from the germline V gene (reference sequence). CDR3 residues: CASSLVTSGRDTQYF. CDR3 nucleotide sequence: TGTGCCAGCAGCTTGGTAACTAGCGGAAGAGATACGCAGTATTTT.

The chain is built from TRBV9 and TRBJ2-3; 7 nucleotides line up with TRBD1. CDR3 size: 17 residues. J lost 0 bases, V lost 4 bases, and 11 bases had no gene match. Germline assignment: CDR1 SGDLS and CDR2 YYNGEE. The CDR3 spells CASSPQGPGGSTDTQYF. The CDR3 DNA follows: TGTGCCAGCAGCCCACAGGGTCCAGGGGGAAGCACAGATACGCAGTATTTT.

This clonotype was observed at least ten times. V usage is TRBV2 and J usage is TRBJ1-4, with TRBD1 identical over 7 bases. The CDR3 runs to 14 residues. The J segment lost 3 bases and the V segment lost 10 bases, leaving 8 bases of the junction unmatched. In germline, CDR1 is SNHLY, CDR2 FYNNEI. CDR3 DNA: TGTGCCATCACAGAGGGGGCGGCTAATGAAAAACTGTTTTTT. Its protein product is CAITEGAANEKLFF.

This clonotype has ten or more counts. This sequence joins TRBV27 and TRBJ1-4; a weak D match, TRBD1 (6 bases). Trimming took off 5 bases at V and 8 bases at J, with 12 bases between the two ends. Germline V gene data show CDR1 as MNHEY and CDR2 as SMNVEV (reference sequence). The CDR3 extends over 13 amino acids. The CDR3 DNA is TGTGCCAGCAGTCCCTGGAGGGGGGAAAAACTGTTTTTT. The encoded protein is CASSPWRGEKLFF.

The J gene is TRBJ2-1, the V gene TRBV12-3 or TRBV12-4; 10 bases align to TRBD1. Trimming removed 6 bases from V and 7 bases from J; junction bases left unmatched: 9. The CDR3 is 15 residues long. In nucleotides, the CDR3 is TGTGCCAGCAGGCCGACAGGGGGCCAGTTTAATGAGCAGTTCTTC. Translating it yields CASRPTGGQFNEQFF.

Note on this clonotype: At one of its ends the junction is not consistent with the germline gene, which may arise from a read error. The rearrangement uses TRBV20-1 and TRBJ1-1; 9 positions agree with TRBD1. The CDR3 covers 14 residues. CDR1 is DFQATT, CDR2 SNEGSKA, per germline (reference sequence). CDR3 sequence: CSADTDRGDTAAFF. Written as DNA, the CDR3 is TGCAGTGCAGACACCGACAGGGGGGACACTGCAGCTTTCTTT.